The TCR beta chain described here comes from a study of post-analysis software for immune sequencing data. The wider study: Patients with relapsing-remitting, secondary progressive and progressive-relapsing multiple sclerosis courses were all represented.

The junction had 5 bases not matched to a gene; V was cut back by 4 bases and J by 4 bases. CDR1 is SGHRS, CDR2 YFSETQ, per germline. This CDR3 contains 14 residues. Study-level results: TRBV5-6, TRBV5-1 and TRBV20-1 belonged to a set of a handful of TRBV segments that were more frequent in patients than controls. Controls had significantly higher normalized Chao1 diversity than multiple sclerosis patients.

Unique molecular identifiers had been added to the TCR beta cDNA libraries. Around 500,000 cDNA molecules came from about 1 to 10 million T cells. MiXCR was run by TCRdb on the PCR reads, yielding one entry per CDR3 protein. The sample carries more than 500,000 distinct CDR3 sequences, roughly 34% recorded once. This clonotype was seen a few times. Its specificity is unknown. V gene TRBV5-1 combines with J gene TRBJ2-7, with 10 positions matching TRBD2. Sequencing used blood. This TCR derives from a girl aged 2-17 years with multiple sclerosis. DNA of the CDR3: TGCGCCAGCAGCACCGGACTAGCGGTGTACGAGCAGTACTTC. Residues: CASSTGLAVYEQYF.